This TCR beta chain was captured in a study of T cell repertoires in cytomegalovirus infection (dated by TCRdb to between 2018 and 2021). Study-level background: Recently identified HLA-C-restricted CMV epitopes, whose presentation resists viral immunomodulation, were targeted by peptide stimulations together with well-studied HLA-B-restricted epitopes. Because public TCR beta signatures pointed to carriage of CMV infection together with the matching HLA type, the HLA type of each donor mattered for the analysis. On the study overall, not on this receptor specifically: Carriers of CMV infection plus the relevant HLA type were discriminated by the cumulative frequency of public TCR beta family members in the study cohort and in an independent roughly 370-donor cohort. The ex vivo response was dominated by HLA-C-restricted CMV-specific TCR beta clonotypes, which also provided the single most frequent clonotype in two of eight donors.

The instrument was an Illumina HiSeq 1500. TCRdb cleaned the public reads at Q25 with fastp, built clones with MiXCR and kept in-frame beta chains. CDR3 protein sequences are deduplicated, and each keeps its most common genes and DNA. In all, the sample holds some 900,000 distinct CDR3 sequences, and approximately 29% of those were seen once. The leading ten clones occupy over 10% of the sample. Concerning this clonotype: Its antigen is currently not known. No per-base quality is available; no much larger clone lies one base away.

What this sample's treatment or condition label stands for: in vitro stimulation with specific CMV peptide epitopes to enrich CMV-specific T cells. Relative to germline, V is 8 bases shorter and J is 7 bases shorter, with 20 bases between their ends. The CDR3 covers 14 residues, taking in both the cysteine and the phenylalanine. Only CDR3 DNA remains: 42 bases, in frame from the first base. CDR1 and CDR2 are read off the germline V gene as MNHNS and SASEGT. Recombination connected TRBV6-1 to TRBJ1-1, with the D gene not clear enough to name. The TCR originated in a human donor in good health (CMV status not recorded). Some clones in this sample may be carry-over from other donors' samples. Sample: cultured CD8+ T cells from PBMCs, taken from culture after CMV antigen stimulation. The CDR3 reads as follows: CASVLVRVDGEAFF. The DNA reads TGTGCCAGCGTCCTAGTGAGGGTGGACGGTGAAGCTTTCTTT.